These 25 T cell receptor beta chains were sequenced from one sample in a study of identical twins' blood T cells. TCRdb redid the calling of the 5' RACE reads with MiXCR, one entry per CDR3 protein. In the table there are hundreds of thousands of distinct CDR3 sequences, under 30% of which are singletons. Material for sequencing was PBMCs. The receptors come from a woman aged 18-55 years in good health.

The chain links TRBV20-1 to TRBJ1-1; D is possibly TRBD1 (6 bases). Germline CDR1 is DFQATT and CDR2 is SNEGSKA (reference sequence). Trimming removed 4 bases at V and 2 bases at J, with 14 bases between. The CDR3 totals 14 residues. This CDR3 reads CSAKKGGANTEAFF. For the CDR3, the DNA is TGCAGTGCTAAAAAAGGGGGAGCCAACACTGAAGCTTTCTTT.

This clonotype has more than one count but fewer than ten. The chain uses TRBV6-5 and TRBJ2-3; D uncertain. Germline V gene data show CDR1 as MNHEY and CDR2 as SVGAGI. CDR3 length: 14 amino acids. Trimming removed 2 bases at V and 2 bases at J, with 8 bases between. The CDR3 DNA follows: TGTGCCAGCAGTTACATGGCTACCACAGATACGCAGTATTTT. It translates to CASSYMATTDTQYF.

In this sample, this clonotype turned up many times. The chain links TRBV10-3 to TRBJ1-1; D remains ambiguous. The CDR3 sequence is 15 residues long. V lost 0 bases and J lost 1, with 9 bases in between. Germline CDR1 is ENHRY and CDR2 is SYGVKD. The CDR3 bases are TGTGCCATCAGTGAGTCTTTATCTGAGAACACTGAAGCTTTCTTT. Amino acids: CAISESLSENTEAFF.

The chain carries TRBV6-1 and TRBJ1-5; TRBD1 is a possible D gene (5 bases). Trimming pared 8 bases from V and 0 bases from J, leaving 17 bases between. This CDR3 is 16 amino acids long. Germline V lookup: CDR1 MNHNS, CDR2 SASEGT. CDR3: CASAMMGTYSNQPQHF. The CDR3 DNA reads as TGTGCCAGCGCCATGATGGGGACCTATAGCAATCAGCCCCAGCATTTT.

The rearrangement links TRBV18 to TRBJ2-3; D is possibly TRBD1 or TRBD2 (5 bases each). Per germline, CDR1 KGHSH and CDR2 LQKENI. Trimming stripped 1 base from V and 1 base from J, with 12 bases between. The CDR3 is 16 amino acids. CDR3 sequence: CASSPRTGPRTDTQYF. In DNA form, the CDR3 reads TGTGCCAGCTCACCACGAACGGGACCCCGCACAGATACGCAGTATTTT.

J is TRBJ1-5 and V is TRBV19; D might be TRBD1 (6 bases). V was pared by 2 bases and J by 2 bases, with 13 bases between. CDR3 length equals 16 residues. Germline-derived CDR1 and CDR2 are LNHDA and SQIVND (reference sequence). DNA for the CDR3: TGTGCCAGTAGTATACTACAGGGTTGGGGCAATCAGCCCCAGCATTTT. As protein: CASSILQGWGNQPQHF.

This clonotype was observed a handful of times. The gene calls are TRBV29-1 and TRBJ2-3; 7 bases agree with TRBD1. The V gene end was trimmed by 4 bases and the J gene end by 0 bases; junction bases not matched to a gene: 10. The CDR3 runs to 16 residues. Germline CDR1 is SQVTM and CDR2 is ANQGSEA. The CDR3 nucleotides are TGCAGCGTTGTCCCCCGGACAGGAACTAGCACAGATACGCAGTATTTT. Translated, it gives CSVVPRTGTSTDTQYF.

DNA for the CDR3: TGTGCCAGCAGCTTTTTGGGCAGGGTGGACTATGGCTACACCTTC. Translated: CASSFLGRVDYGYTF. The chain carries TRBV7-8 and TRBJ1-2; D possibly corresponds to TRBD1 (5 bases). Germline V gene lookup returns CDR1 SGHVS and CDR2 FQNEAQ. The CDR3 is made up of 15 amino acids. V lost 3 bases and J lost 3, with 14 bases in between.

The gene calls are TRBV6-6 and TRBJ1-3; D remains ambiguous. V shed 6 bases and J shed 0 bases, with 12 bases lying between them. The germline V gene encodes CDR1 MNHNY and CDR2 SVGAGI (reference sequence). The CDR3 runs to 15 residues. CDR3 amino acids: CASSGGHSSGNTIYF. DNA for the CDR3: TGTGCCAGCAGCGGCGGGCACAGCTCTGGAAACACCATATATTTT.

This clonotype was counted once. This may arise from a read error, as a much more abundant clone is one base away. The rearrangement uses TRBV2 and TRBJ1-6; possible D gene TRBD1, 5 bases. Trimming took 6 bases from V and 0 from J, leaving 18 bases between them. CDR1 SNHLY and CDR2 FYNNEI come from the germline V gene. The CDR3 consists of 18 residues. The CDR3 region is CASRHRCHFSSYNSPLHF. CDR3 DNA: TGTGCCAGCAGACACAGGTGCCACTTCAGCTCCTATAATTCACCCCTCCACTTT.

In its sample, this clonotype was seen many times. The CDR3 protein is CSFMHGTDTQYF. CDR3 in DNA: TGCAGCTTCATGCATGGCACAGATACGCAGTATTTT. The chain joins TRBV29-1 to TRBJ2-3; D unclear. The germline gives CDR1 SQVTM, CDR2 ANQGSEA. The CDR3 is 12 amino acids. Trimming removed 8 bases at V and 1 base at J, with 10 bases between.

The rearrangement links TRBV12-5 to TRBJ2-2, with D unclear. The germline V and J ends were trimmed by 4 bases and 3 bases, with 3 bases remaining between them. The CDR3 sequence is 12 residues long. Germline lookup yields CDR1 LGHNT and CDR2 FRNRAP. The CDR3 is CASGSDTGELFF. Here the CDR3 DNA reads TGTGCTAGTGGTTCCGACACCGGGGAGCTGTTTTTT.

To note about this clonotype: A much larger clone lies one base from this, so it may be a read error. The chain recombines TRBV12-3 or TRBV12-4 with TRBJ2-2; D gene uncertain. This CDR3 has 13 amino acids. The V gene lost 3 bases and the J gene lost 6 bases, with 8 bases spanning the gap. CDR3 loop: CASSFTRPGELFF. The CDR3 region has the DNA TGTGCCAGCAGTTTCACCAGGCCCGGGGAGCTGTTTTTT.

This clonotype was observed at least ten times. V and J are TRBV5-1 and TRBJ2-1; 9 bases match TRBD2. The CDR3 spans 16 residues. V shed 3 bases, J shed 0 bases, and the junction held 4 bases outside the gene matches. Germline V gene data show CDR1 as SGHRS and CDR2 as YFSETQ. DNA of the CDR3: TGCGCCAGCAGCTCAGGACTAGCGCGCTCCTACAATGAGCAGTTCTTC. This sequence encodes CASSSGLARSYNEQFF.

This clonotype has just a few counts. The chain has TRBV12-3 or TRBV12-4 and TRBJ1-1; D not certain. V was shortened by 3 bases and J by 1 base, with 9 bases between the two germline ends. The CDR3 is 14 amino acids. The CDR3, as DNA: TGTGCCAGCAGTTTGGGTTTACCGAACACTGAAGCTTTCTTT. Amino acids: CASSLGLPNTEAFF.

The chain uses TRBV12-3 or TRBV12-4 and TRBJ2-2, with 7 positions matching TRBD2. Losses at the gene ends were 6 bases for V and 10 bases for J; bases not matched to a gene: 11. The CDR3 spans 14 residues. In nucleotides, the CDR3 is TGTGCCAGCAGCCAAGGACTAGAGGCCGAGGAGCTGTTTTTT. Encoded protein: CASSQGLEAEELFF.

This chain joins TRBV12-3 or TRBV12-4 and TRBJ2-7; TRBD2 is a possible D gene (6 bases). V lost 6 bases to trimming and J lost 7 bases, with 13 bases between them. This CDR3 region has 12 residues. Here the CDR3 DNA reads TGTGCCAGCAGATTGCTGGGGACTGAGCAGTACTTC. Translation: CASRLLGTEQYF.

This clonotype occurred a few times. The rearrangement joins TRBV12-5 to TRBJ2-5, with 7 nucleotides matching TRBD1. V lost 5 bases to trimming and J lost 3 bases; unmatched junction nucleotides: 6. The CDR3 is 14 amino acids. Germline V gene lookup returns CDR1 LGHNT and CDR2 FRNRAP. Here the CDR3 reads CASGPQGVKETQYF. CDR3 DNA sequence: TGTGCTAGTGGTCCGCAGGGGGTTAAAGAGACCCAGTACTTC.

In this sample, this clonotype turned up once. One end of the junction fails to match germline, which may point to a read error. The J gene is TRBJ1-6, the V gene TRBV20-1; a possible D gene is TRBD1 (5 bases). The germline gives CDR1 DFQATT, CDR2 SNEGSKA (reference sequence). This CDR3 spans 18 amino acids. CDR3 DNA: TGCAGTGCTAGAGATTACTCCGTGACGGGGCCGGATAATTCACCCCTCAACTTT. Residues: CSARDYSVTGPDNSPLNF.

This chain uses TRBV12-3 or TRBV12-4 with TRBJ2-3; unclear D gene. Trimming stripped 6 bases from V and 0 bases from J, with 7 bases between. This CDR3 is built from 13 residues. The DNA for the CDR3 is TGTGCCAGCAGAGTAGACAGCACAGATACGCAGTATTTT. The encoded protein is CASRVDSTDTQYF.

The CDR3 is CASIFDTTSTGELFF. The CDR3 nucleotides are TGTGCCAGCATCTTCGACACGACTAGTACCGGGGAGCTGTTTTTT. V usage is TRBV6-6 and J usage is TRBJ2-2; a weak D match, TRBD2 (6 bases). V dropped 7 bases and J dropped 5 bases, with 17 bases sitting between them. Germline V CDR1 and CDR2: MNHNY, SVGAGI (reference sequence). This CDR3 region has 15 residues.

V gene TRBV5-6 combines with J gene TRBJ2-1; no definite D call. V lost 5 bases and J lost 6, with 12 bases in between. Germline V gene lookup returns CDR1 SGHDT and CDR2 YYEEEE. The CDR3 length is 13 residues. DNA of the CDR3: TGTGCCAGCAGTTCCGACTCATCCAATGAGCAGTTCTTC. Translating gives CASSSDSSNEQFF.

The chain has TRBV5-1 and TRBJ1-3; 7 bases match TRBD1. Germline lookup yields CDR1 SGHRS and CDR2 YFSETQ. This CDR3 comprises 15 residues. V lost 5 bases to trimming and J lost 1 base; unmatched junction nucleotides: 6. The CDR3 sequence is CASSDRVGSGNTIYF. DNA for the CDR3: TGCGCCAGCAGTGACAGGGTTGGATCTGGAAACACCATATATTTT.

This clonotype was detected many times. The chain combines TRBV29-1 with TRBJ1-1; 9 bases match TRBD1. CDR1 SQVTM and CDR2 ANQGSEA come from the germline V gene. The junction had 6 bases not matched to a gene; V was cut back by 5 bases and J by 5 bases. This CDR3 is built from 13 residues. CDR3 in amino acids: CSVSRTGATEAFF. As DNA, the CDR3 is TGCAGCGTTTCTCGGACAGGGGCGACTGAAGCTTTCTTT.

This clonotype occurred a few times. This sequence joins TRBV12-3 or TRBV12-4 and TRBJ2-2, with 9 bases matching TRBD1. This CDR3 region has 15 residues. Trimming cost V 2 bases and J 5 bases; bases outside gene matches: 3. Here the CDR3 reads CASSLRQGGTGELFF. CDR3 bases: TGTGCCAGCAGTTTACGACAGGGGGGTACCGGGGAGCTGTTTTTT.